This entry lists 29 T cell receptor beta chains sequenced from one sample in a study of T cell responses to AZD1222 COVID-19 vaccine. The data were produced by immunoSEQ multiplex PCR, yet TCRdb's version contains in-frame clones alone and is incomplete. Altogether about 30,000 clones are present, about 88% being singletons, with the ten largest covering 7%. The starting material was peripheral blood, obtained on day 0 of AZD1222 vaccination. Every receptor here comes from an adult in good health.

This chain links TRBV18 with TRBJ1-2; D is ambiguous. Per the germline V gene, CDR1 is KGHSH and CDR2 is LQKENI. The CDR3 runs to 13 residues. V was pared by 3 bases and J by 8 bases, with 13 bases between. The CDR3, as DNA: TGTGCCAGCTCACCGTTGGGTGAGGAGGGCTACACCTTC. This gives the protein CASSPLGEEGYTF.

The V call is TRBV6-1, the J call TRBJ2-7, with a tentative D call TRBD1 (6 bases). This CDR3 spans 15 amino acids. The V gene lost 5 bases and the J gene lost 5 bases, with 19 bases spanning the gap. Germline V gene lookup returns CDR1 MNHNS and CDR2 SASEGT. In nucleotides, the CDR3 is TGTGCCAGCAGTCGCCAACAGGGCCTGAAACACGAGCAGTACTTC. This sequence encodes CASSRQQGLKHEQYF.

The CDR3 protein is CASSPGKGASHEQYF. The CDR3 DNA reads as TGCGCCAGCAGCCCAGGAAAGGGGGCCAGCCACGAGCAGTACTTC. The V gene is TRBV4-1, the J gene TRBJ2-7; 7 bases are shared with TRBD1. The germline V gene has CDR1 MGHRA and CDR2 YSYEKL. The CDR3 is made up of 15 amino acids. J lost 5 bases, V lost 4 bases, and 11 bases had no gene match.

The rearrangement links TRBV27 to TRBJ2-7; unclear D gene. Germline V lookup: CDR1 MNHEY, CDR2 SMNVEV (reference sequence). V was clipped by 6 bases and J by 6 bases, with 18 bases between them. The CDR3 spans 14 residues. In DNA, the CDR3 is TGTGCCAGCAGGCCGACCCTCCCTTTCGGCGAGCAGTACTTC. Translating it yields CASRPTLPFGEQYF.

The chain joins TRBV18 to TRBJ2-7; D ambiguous. The CDR3 extends over 13 amino acids. The germline V and J ends were trimmed by 0 bases and 5 bases, with 8 bases remaining between them. The germline gives CDR1 KGHSH, CDR2 LQKENI. In DNA form, the CDR3 reads TGTGCCAGCTCACCACCCAGCACTAACGAGCAGTACTTC. Translation: CASSPPSTNEQYF.

This chain links TRBV7-2 with TRBJ1-2; D ambiguous. The CDR3 is made up of 15 amino acids. Germline CDR1 is SGHTA and CDR2 is FQGNSA. Trimming stripped 3 bases from V and 0 bases from J, with 11 bases between. The CDR3 bases are TGTGCCAGCAGCTTTTGGACGGCTACTAACTATGGCTACACCTTC. As protein: CASSFWTATNYGYTF.

The chain is built from TRBV9 and TRBJ2-3; possible D gene TRBD2, 5 bases. This CDR3 comprises 12 residues. Per germline, CDR1 SGDLS and CDR2 YYNGEE. The V and J ends lost 3 bases and 5 bases respectively, with 7 bases between them. The CDR3 region has the DNA TGTGCCAGCAGCGGACGGGAAGATACGCAGTATTTT. It translates to CASSGREDTQYF.

The chain carries TRBV3-1 (or the pseudogene TRBV3-2) and TRBJ2-7; 8 positions agree with TRBD1. CDR1 is LGHDT and CDR2 is YNNKEL in the germline V gene (reference sequence). Trimming removed 6 bases from V and 7 bases from J; junction bases left unmatched: 11. This CDR3 is 14 amino acids long. CDR3: CASSQMQGAREQYF. In nucleotides, the CDR3 is TGTGCCAGCAGTCAGATGCAGGGGGCGAGGGAGCAGTACTTC.

As regards this clone: One end of the junction varies from germline; a read error may be responsible. The chain carries TRBV5-6 and TRBJ2-5, with D uncertain. There are 13 residues in the CDR3. Germline CDR1 reads SGHDT; CDR2 reads YYEEEE. CDR3 coding DNA: TGTGCCAGCAGCTTGGGACCCCAAGGGACCCAGTACTTC. Amino acid sequence: CASSLGPQGTQYF.

The V and J genes are TRBV5-1 and TRBJ2-7; 12 bases line up with TRBD2. Trimming at V came to 1 base and at J to 5 bases, leaving 7 bases not matched to a gene. Germline V gene data show CDR1 as SGHRS and CDR2 as YFSETQ. There are 16 residues in the CDR3. CDR3 nucleotides: TGCGCCAGCAGCTTGCTAGCTAGCGGGAGGGGGAACGAGCAGTACTTC. It is translated as CASSLLASGRGNEQYF. The full variable domain, rest sourced from reference TRBV5-1 and TRBJ2-7, is KAGVTQTPRYLIKTRGQQVTLSCSPISGHRSVSWYQQTPGQGLQFLFEYFSETQRNKGNFPGRFSGRQFSNSRSEMNVSTLELGDSALYLCASSLLASGRGNEQYFGPGTRLTVT.

The V and J genes are TRBV25-1 and TRBJ1-5, with 7 bases fitting TRBD1. Trimming took 4 bases from V and 5 from J; bases not matched to a gene: 2. CDR3 size: 13 residues. The V gene's germline CDR1 is MGHDK and CDR2 SYGVNS. CDR3 in DNA: TGTGCCAGCAGTGGACAGGGTTATCAGCCCCAGCATTTT. It yields the protein CASSGQGYQPQHF.

Here the CDR3 DNA reads TGTGCCAGCAGTTTATTAGACGGGGTAAGAAACGTCCACGAGCAGTACTTC. Translated: CASSLLDGVRNVHEQYF. V and J are TRBV28 and TRBJ2-7, with D perhaps TRBD2 (5 bases). The CDR3 covers 17 residues. Germline CDR1 is MDHEN and CDR2 is SYDVKM. Trimming pared 1 base from V and 5 bases from J, leaving 21 bases between.

As DNA, the CDR3 is TGTGCCAGCAGCCGCAGTACTAGCAATCAGCCCCAGCATTTT. It is translated as CASSRSTSNQPQHF. The chain is built from TRBV3-1 (or the pseudogene TRBV3-2) and TRBJ1-5; unclear D gene. CDR3 length: 14 residues. Trimming stripped 4 bases from V and 0 bases from J, with 7 bases between. The germline CDR1 and CDR2 sequences are LGHDT and YNNKEL (reference sequence).

The rearrangement uses TRBV18 and TRBJ1-1; D call uncertain. Trimming shortened V by 1 base and J by 4 bases, and 7 bases separated the two germline ends. CDR1 and CDR2 from the germline V gene are KGHSH and LQKENI. CDR3 length equals 13 residues. Here the CDR3 DNA reads TGTGCCAGCTCACCACGGGGATCCACTGAAGCTTTCTTT. Translation gives CASSPRGSTEAFF.

The CDR3 is CASSFPTSGSSNEQFF. CDR3 DNA sequence: TGTGCCAGCAGCTTCCCGACTAGCGGGAGTTCGAATGAGCAGTTCTTC. This chain uses TRBV7-9 with TRBJ2-1; 12 bases line up with TRBD2. In germline, CDR1 is SEHNR, CDR2 FQNEAQ (reference sequence). The CDR3 sequence is 16 residues long. V was clipped by 3 bases and J by 7 bases; unmatched bases: 7.

The chain carries TRBV20-1 and TRBJ1-5; TRBD1 matches at 10 bases. V dropped 3 bases and J dropped 5; count of bases not matched to a gene: 10. CDR3 length: 16 residues. Germline loops: CDR1 DFQATT, CDR2 SNEGSKA (reference sequence). The CDR3 loop is CSASLSGTGVDQPQHF. The CDR3 DNA sequence: TGCAGTGCTAGTTTAAGTGGGACAGGGGTTGATCAGCCCCAGCATTTT.

This chain uses TRBV28 with TRBJ2-7; D tentatively reads TRBD1 or TRBD2 (5 bases each). The V gene lost 5 bases and the J gene lost 2 bases, with 10 bases spanning the gap. The CDR3 loop spans 13 amino acids. The germline V gene has CDR1 MDHEN and CDR2 SYDVKM. The CDR3 region has the DNA TGTGCCAGCAGTGGGCAGGGAGCCTACGAGCAGTACTTC. This translates into CASSGQGAYEQYF. The whole variable domain, filled in from reference TRBV28 and TRBJ2-7, reads DVKVTQSSRYLVKRTGEKVFLECVQDMDHENMFWYRQDPGLGLRLIYFSYDVKMKEKGDIPEGYSVSREKKERFSLILESASTNQTSMYLCASSGQGAYEQYFGPGTRLTVT.

This chain joins TRBV6-6 and TRBJ2-6; perhaps TRBD1 as D (5 bases). CDR3 length: 16 residues. Per the germline V gene, CDR1 is MNHNY and CDR2 is SVGAGI (reference sequence). Deletions cut 1 base from V and 0 bases from J, with 7 bases between. The CDR3 nucleotides read TGTGCCAGCAGTTACTTCCAGGGCTCTGGGGCCAACGTCCTGACTTTC. Amino acids: CASSYFQGSGANVLTF.

The chain joins TRBV27 to TRBJ1-2, with D tentatively TRBD1 (6 bases). Germline CDR1 MNHEY, CDR2 SMNVEV (reference sequence). Trimming cost V 4 bases and J 3 bases, with 15 bases left between them. The CDR3 runs 15 residues. CDR3 sequence: CASSYTTGGDYGYTF. The CDR3 DNA follows: TGTGCCAGCAGTTATACGACAGGAGGTGACTATGGCTACACCTTC.

The CDR3 sequence: CASSHPGTSGTYEQYF. The CDR3 DNA is TGTGCCAGCAGTCATCCCGGGACTAGCGGTACGTACGAGCAGTACTTC. The rearrangement joins TRBV7-9 to TRBJ2-7; 11 bases line up with TRBD2. Germline assignment: CDR1 SEHNR and CDR2 FQNEAQ (reference sequence). CDR3 length equals 16 residues. Trimming took 6 bases from V and 4 from J; bases not matched to a gene: 11.

The chain employs TRBV25-1 and TRBJ2-7; D uncertain. The CDR3 runs to 12 residues. Looked up from germline, CDR1 is MGHDK and CDR2 is SYGVNS. Trimming took 5 bases from V and 2 from J, leaving 7 bases between them. The DNA for the CDR3 is TGTGCCAGCAGTTTATTCCCCTACGAGCAGTACTTC. This translates into CASSLFPYEQYF.

The chain employs TRBV29-1 and TRBJ2-7; a weak D match, TRBD1 (6 bases). V lost 2 bases and J 3 bases, leaving 11 bases between the germline ends. The CDR3 runs 13 residues. CDR1 is SQVTM, CDR2 ANQGSEA, per germline. In DNA form, the CDR3 reads TGCAGCGTTGAAATTCAGGGGTACTACGAGCAGTACTTC. Protein sequence: CSVEIQGYYEQYF.

This clone was counted once. This rearrangement joins TRBV5-1 to TRBJ1-1; D is ambiguous. This CDR3 comprises 14 residues. CDR1 and CDR2 from the germline V gene are SGHRS and YFSETQ. V was clipped by 4 bases and J by 5 bases, with 15 bases between them. This CDR3 reads CASSVGNQGTEAFF. For the CDR3, the DNA is TGCGCCAGCAGCGTTGGGAACCAAGGGACTGAAGCTTTCTTT.

CDR3 sequence (DNA): TGCGCCAGCAGCCAAGTCCCGGGACAGGGTGAGCAGTACTTC. This encodes CASSQVPGQGEQYF. V gene TRBV4-1 combines with J gene TRBJ2-7, with 9 bases aligning to TRBD1. There are 14 residues in the CDR3. With 1 base clipped from V and 7 bases from J, the junction kept 5 bases outside the gene matches. The germline V gene has CDR1 MGHRA and CDR2 YSYEKL.

The CDR3 reads CASSRRAMNRGSNQPQHF. The DNA of the CDR3 is TGTGCCAGCAGCCGTCGAGCTATGAACCGTGGTAGCAATCAGCCCCAGCATTTT. The chain uses TRBV6-2 or TRBV6-3 and TRBJ1-5; D ambiguous. This CDR3 contains 18 residues. V lost 6 bases and J 0 bases, leaving 21 bases between the germline ends. Germline V lookup: CDR1 MNHEY, CDR2 SVGEGT.

The chain carries TRBV10-3 and TRBJ2-2, with D possibly being TRBD1 or TRBD2 (5 bases each). Germline CDR1 is ENHRY and CDR2 is SYGVKD. Trimming stripped 9 bases from V and 5 bases from J, with 13 bases between. The CDR3 has 13 residues. For the CDR3, the DNA is TGTGCCATTCCCGTGGGGGAAACCGGGGAGCTGTTTTTT. Protein sequence: CAIPVGETGELFF.

This chain uses TRBV6-6 with TRBJ2-1; weak D call: TRBD2 (6 bases). The CDR3 is 15 residues long. Trimming removed 6 bases from V and 6 bases from J, with 18 bases in between. Germline assignment: CDR1 MNHNY and CDR2 SVGAGI (reference sequence). CDR3 residues: CASSSGSLLGNEQFF. The CDR3 nucleotides are TGTGCCAGCAGCTCCGGGAGTCTCCTGGGCAATGAGCAGTTCTTC.

CDR3 region: CASSQVGQGVLHSPLHF. The DNA of the CDR3 is TGTGCCAGCAGCCAAGTGGGACAGGGGGTCTTGCATTCACCCCTCCACTTT. The genes are TRBV3-1 (or the pseudogene TRBV3-2) and TRBJ1-6; 11 bases fit TRBD1. CDR3 length: 17 amino acids. J was trimmed by 8 bases and V by 1 base; bases with no gene match: 7. Germline V gene sequence: CDR1 LGHDT, CDR2 YNNKEL (reference sequence).

The chain employs TRBV13 and TRBJ2-2; unclear D gene. V gave up 5 bases and J gave up 5 bases, with 6 bases separating them. In germline, CDR1 is PRHDT, CDR2 FYEKMQ (reference sequence). This CDR3 is built from 12 residues. In DNA form, the CDR3 reads TGTGCCAGCAGCCAAGGGACCGGGGAGCTGTTTTTT. It is translated as CASSQGTGELFF.